This TCR beta chain came from a study of long-term antiretroviral therapy in people with HIV. Study-level results: The clones with expansion before ART were dominant in the repertoire at all time points. Compared with controls, HIV repertoires showed narrower CDR3 length ranges.

The authors ran the immunoSEQ assay, v3.0, at survey level. Sequencing of each sample targeted about 35,000-50,000 T-cell genomes. TCRdb's table, derived via immunoSEQ multiplex PCR, lists solely in-frame clones and lacks some. The sample lists about 14,000 clones; over 75% were seen once. This clone was counted once. Its antigen remains unidentified. The CDR3 is 17 residues long. The receptor's source is a middle-aged man with HIV. The genes are TRBV21-1 and TRBJ2-5; TRBD1, as called in the table, went unchecked against the DNA. TRBV21-1 is deemed a pseudogene. The starting material was unsorted PBMCs, obtained 6.2 years after starting antiretroviral therapy. The CDR3 DNA reads TGTGCCAGCAGCGCCCGGGACAGGGAGCTACCCGGTGAGACCCAGTACTTC. This translates into CASSARDRELPGETQYF.